This is a list of T cell receptor beta chains from one sample in a study of T cell repertoires in aging, cancer and after chemotherapy. TCRdb reprocessed the multiplex PCR reads via MiXCR and lists one record per CDR3 protein. The sample consists of 9,000 or so distinct CDR3 sequences, roughly two fifths of them appearing once. Sequencing input: blood. The source of these receptors is a human donor in good health. Each CDR3 is given with its conserved first and last residue. The D gene is left open where the match is weak. Size values are once, few and many counts, or a class for expanded clones, and some rows have none.

D gene,J gene,clone size,V gene,CDR3 DNA,CDR3 protein
TRBD2,TRBJ2-1,.,TRBV5-4,TGTGCCAGCAGCTTGGTGACTAGCGGGACCCGGCAGTTCTTC,CASSLVTSGTRQFF
.,TRBJ1-1,.,TRBV7-6,TGTGCCAGCAGCTTAGGGACCGGGAGCACTGAAGCTTTCTTT,CASSLGTGSTEAFF
TRBD1,TRBJ2-2,.,TRBV27,TGTGCCAGCGGAAGGGACAGGGGAGGCGGGGAGCTGTTTTTT,CASGRDRGGGELFF
TRBD1,TRBJ2-2,.,TRBV27,TGTGCCAGCAGTCCGCTTGGGACAGGGAACACCGGGGAGCTGTTTTTT,CASSPLGTGNTGELFF
.,TRBJ1-6,few,TRBV6-4,TGTGCCAGCAGTCCCAGGACTGTTTCACCCCTCCACTTT,CASSPRTVSPLHF
.,TRBJ1-2,.,TRBV15,TGTGCCACCAGCGGGCCCGGGGTAGGGAACTATGGCTACACCTTC,CATSGPGVGNYGYTF
.,TRBJ2-1,.,TRBV7-9,TGTGCCAGCAGCTCCCGACCGCGAGCTAATTGGGGGAATTCCTACAATGAGCAGTTCTTC,CASSSRPRANWGNSYNEQFF
.,TRBJ2-3,.,TRBV19,TGTGCCAGTAGTAGTGTGGGACAAACCACAGATACGCAGTATTTT,CASSSVGQTTDTQYF
TRBD2,TRBJ2-3,.,TRBV5-1,TGCGCCAGCAGCATACTAGCGGGGAGTGATACGCAGTATTTT,CASSILAGSDTQYF
.,TRBJ1-6,.,TRBV19,TGTGCCAGTAAAGTCCCCGAGGGGAGTTCACCCCTCCACTTT,CASKVPEGSSPLHF
.,TRBJ2-5,.,TRBV6-5,TGTGCCAGCAGTTACGGGGTTGCGGGGGCGGGAGAGGCCCAGTACTTC,CASSYGVAGAGEAQYF
TRBD2,TRBJ2-3,.,TRBV13,TGTGCCAGCAGCCTATCTAGCGGTAGCACAGATACGCAGTATTTT,CASSLSSGSTDTQYF
.,TRBJ2-1,.,TRBV24-1,TGTGCCACCCTATTAGGGAATGAGCAGTTCTTC,CATLLGNEQFF
.,TRBJ2-4,.,TRBV15,TGTGCCACCAGCAGAGATAATACCCTGGAGACCATTCAGTACTTC,CATSRDNTLETIQYF
TRBD2,TRBJ2-2,.,TRBV5-4,TGTGCCAGCAGCCCACCTCTAGCGGTGAACACCGGGGAGCTGTTTTTT,CASSPPLAVNTGELFF
.,TRBJ2-7,few,TRBV29-1,TGCAGCGCCAAGAGGGGGGGGCTTGGGTTTTTTGACGAGCAGTACTTC,CSAKRGGLGFFDEQYF
.,TRBJ1-1,few,TRBV29-1,TGCAGCGTAGCGACAGGTGATCCTGAAGCTTTCTTT,CSVATGDPEAFF
.,TRBJ2-7,.,TRBV5-1,TGCGCCAGCAGCCCCGAACCCGGACTGCGCTCCTACGAGCAGTACTTC,CASSPEPGLRSYEQYF
.,TRBJ1-1,.,TRBV29-1,TGCAGCGGTGGGGGCAGGATGAACACTGAAGCTTTCTTT,CSGGGRMNTEAFF
TRBD1,TRBJ2-1,.,TRBV11-1,TGTGCCAGCAGCTTGACAGGGAGCTCCTACAATGAGCAGTTCTTC,CASSLTGSSYNEQFF
.,TRBJ2-1,.,TRBV12-3/TRBV12-4,TGTGCCAGCAGTTTAGGGCGGCACAATGAGCAGTTCTTC,CASSLGRHNEQFF
.,TRBJ2-7,.,TRBV6-2/TRBV6-3,TGTGCCAGCAGTTACTTAGGTATAGACTACGAGCAGTACTTC,CASSYLGIDYEQYF
.,TRBJ2-3,.,TRBV7-2,TGTGCCAGCAGGGAAATCACAGATACGCAGTATTTT,CASREITDTQYF
TRBD1,TRBJ1-5,medium-sized,TRBV19,TGTGCCAGTAGAGAACGGGACAGTTATAGCAATCAGCCCCAGCATTTT,CASRERDSYSNQPQHF
.,TRBJ1-6,.,TRBV11-3,TGTGCCAGCAGCTTAGGGATCTCCTCCCTCCACTTT,CASSLGISSLHF
TRBD1,TRBJ1-2,.,TRBV6-2/TRBV6-3,TGTGCCAGCAGAAACACAGGGGGCCGGGGCTACACCTTC,CASRNTGGRGYTF
TRBD2,TRBJ2-3,.,TRBV29-1,TGCAGCGTTACTCTGGTAGCGGGAGTAGGTACGCAGTATTTT,CSVTLVAGVGTQYF
TRBD2,TRBJ2-1,few,TRBV20-1,TGCAGTGCTAGAGGGACTAGCGGGAGGAATGAGCAGTTCTTC,CSARGTSGRNEQFF
TRBD1,TRBJ1-2,.,TRBV6-6,TGTGCCAGCAGTGAGGCAGGGGGCAGGGAAGGCTATGGCTACACCTTC,CASSEAGGREGYGYTF
.,TRBJ2-7,.,TRBV5-6,TGTGCCAGCAGCTTGGTGGGAGGTCCGCTTACAAACCGCTACGAGCAGTACTTC,CASSLVGGPLTNRYEQYF
TRBD2,TRBJ2-1,.,TRBV6-1,TGTGCCAGCAGTGCCCCGGAGACTAGCGGGGGGCTTAGCTCCTACAATGAGCAGTTCTTC,CASSAPETSGGLSSYNEQFF
TRBD2,TRBJ2-1,.,TRBV29-1,TGCAGCGTTGATCGGCCATCCAGCGGGGGATCCTACGAGCAGTTCTTC,CSVDRPSSGGSYEQFF
.,TRBJ1-2,.,TRBV6-6,TGTGCCAGTTACCACAAGGGCAATCGGGAAGGCTACACCTTC,CASYHKGNREGYTF
TRBD2,TRBJ2-7,few,TRBV6-5,TGTGCCAGCAGTTTCACCACGCGGGACTACCTCTTC,CASSFTTRDYLF
TRBD1,TRBJ2-3,few,TRBV7-6,TGTGCCACTAAGGGGGCTACAGATACGCAGTATTTT,CATKGATDTQYF
.,TRBJ1-1,few,TRBV29-1,TGCAGCGTTGAGAGGGTTTTGAACACTGAAGCTTTCTTT,CSVERVLNTEAFF
.,TRBJ1-2,few,TRBV18,TGTGCCAGCTCACCACAGCAGGGAACCATCTATGGCTACACCTTC,CASSPQQGTIYGYTF
.,TRBJ1-5,once,TRBV27,TGTGCCAGCAGTTTGAGAGGGGATCAGCCCCAGCATTTT,CASSLRGDQPQHF
TRBD1,TRBJ1-6,few,TRBV13,TGTGCCAGCAGCTCCGCCGGGACAGGGGGATATAATTCACCCCTCCACTTT,CASSSAGTGGYNSPLHF
.,TRBJ2-3,few,TRBV6-5,TGTGCCAGCAGTTTCGATCAGGGCACAGATACGCAGTATTTT,CASSFDQGTDTQYF
TRBD1,TRBJ1-6,few,TRBV6-5,TGTGCCAGCAGTTACGGGACAGGAGGGGGAGAGAACTATAATTCACCCCTCCACTTT,CASSYGTGGGENYNSPLHF
TRBD1,TRBJ2-7,few,TRBV19,TGTGCCAGTAGTCTGGAGGGACAGGGGTTTCCCTACGAGCAGTACTTC,CASSLEGQGFPYEQYF
.,TRBJ2-7,.,TRBV15,TGTGCCACCAGCAGAGATACTACGCGCAACGAGCAGTACTTC,CATSRDTTRNEQYF
TRBD1,TRBJ2-4,few,TRBV6-5,TGTGCCAGCAGGGTCGACAGGGGGCACGCCAAAAACATTCAGTACTTC,CASRVDRGHAKNIQYF
TRBD1,TRBJ2-1,.,TRBV13,TGTGCCAGCAGCTTTTACCAGGGGGCTGGTAATGAGCAGTTCTTC,CASSFYQGAGNEQFF
.,TRBJ1-4,.,TRBV18,TGTGCCAGCTCACCCCTGGGGTCCCTCGCAAAACTGTTTTTT,CASSPLGSLAKLFF
TRBD1,TRBJ2-7,medium-sized,TRBV11-3,TGTGCCAGCAGGGGACAGGACCGGCAGTACTTC,CASRGQDRQYF
TRBD1,TRBJ1-1,.,TRBV15,TGTGCCACCAGCATAGGACAGGGGAGAGCTTTCTTT,CATSIGQGRAFF
.,TRBJ2-2,few,TRBV15,TGTGCCACCACAAGAGAAACCAAGGGGGGGAGTAGGGGCACCGGGGAGCTGTTTTTT,CATTRETKGGSRGTGELFF
TRBD2,TRBJ2-3,.,TRBV15,TGTGCCACCTTACATAGCGGGGGGGGCACAGATACGCAGTATTTT,CATLHSGGGTDTQYF
.,TRBJ2-5,once,TRBV7-2,TGTGCCAGCAGCTTAGTCCAAGAGACCCAGTACTTC,CASSLVQETQYF